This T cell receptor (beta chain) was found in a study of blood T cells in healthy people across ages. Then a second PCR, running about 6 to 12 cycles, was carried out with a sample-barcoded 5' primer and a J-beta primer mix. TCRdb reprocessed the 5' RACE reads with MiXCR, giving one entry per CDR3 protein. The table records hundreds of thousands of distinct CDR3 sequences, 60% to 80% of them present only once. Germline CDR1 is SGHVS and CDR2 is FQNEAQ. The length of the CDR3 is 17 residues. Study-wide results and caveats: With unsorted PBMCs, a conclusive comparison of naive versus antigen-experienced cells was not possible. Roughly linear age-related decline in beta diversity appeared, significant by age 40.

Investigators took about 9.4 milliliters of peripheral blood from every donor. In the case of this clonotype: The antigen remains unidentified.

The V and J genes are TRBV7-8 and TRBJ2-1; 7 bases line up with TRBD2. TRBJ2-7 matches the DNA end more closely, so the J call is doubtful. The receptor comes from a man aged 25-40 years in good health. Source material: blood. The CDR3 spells CASSLPEGGVGAYEQYF. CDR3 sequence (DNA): TGTGCCAGCAGCTTACCCGAGGGAGGGGTCGGGGCCTACGAGCAGTACTTC.